The 14 T cell receptor beta chains below were found in one sample sequenced in a study of a mutant IDH1 vaccine in newly diagnosed glioma. The sample's time point: baseline, week 1 (first vaccination visit). Treatment of the sample: pre-vaccination baseline after standard-of-care therapy. The method was immunoSEQ multiplex PCR; TCRdb's version includes in-frame clones alone and lacks a portion of them. Here the sample spans tens of thousands of clones, about four fifths being singletons. Sequenced material: PBMCs, taken from a glioma patient treated with radiotherapy, temozolomide or both. These receptors came from a man aged 50 or older with glioma.

The CDR3 loop reads CASRGQGDEKLFF. The CDR3 region has the DNA TGCGCCAGCCGGGGACAGGGAGACGAAAAACTGTTTTTT. The rearrangement links TRBV10-2 to TRBJ1-4; 9 nucleotides match TRBD1. Germline V gene data show CDR1 as WSHSY and CDR2 as SAAADI. Unmatched junction bases numbered 6, after V lost 8 bases and J lost 8 bases. The CDR3 has 13 amino acids.

V and J are TRBV9 and TRBJ2-7, with D perhaps TRBD1 (5 bases). The CDR3 runs 13 residues. V lost 0 bases and J lost 6, with 10 bases in between. CDR1 and CDR2 from the germline V gene are SGDLS and YYNGEE. The CDR3 region is CASSVGQGSEQYF. In DNA, the CDR3 is TGTGCCAGCAGCGTAGGGCAGGGAAGCGAGCAGTACTTC.

The V and J genes are TRBV29-1 and TRBJ2-1; D may be TRBD1 (6 bases). V lost 6 bases, J lost 10 bases, and 16 bases lay in between. The CDR3 extends over 12 amino acids. Germline lookup yields CDR1 SQVTM and CDR2 ANQGSEA. DNA for the CDR3: TGCAGCGTCCGCAGACAGGCCGGGGAGCAGTTCTTC. It is translated as CSVRRQAGEQFF.

The J gene is TRBJ1-5, the V gene TRBV9; no reliable D call. Looked up from germline, CDR1 is SGDLS and CDR2 is YYNGEE. The CDR3 runs 13 residues. The V end lost 0 bases, the J end lost 5 bases, and 6 bases lay between the germline ends. The CDR3 protein is CASSVAPDQPQHF. The CDR3 nucleotides are TGTGCCAGCAGCGTAGCCCCCGATCAGCCCCAGCATTTT.

This chain joins TRBV27 and TRBJ2-1; perhaps TRBD1 as D (6 bases). Trimming took off 7 bases at V and 4 bases at J, with 17 bases between the two ends. CDR3 size: 15 residues. Germline V lookup: CDR1 MNHEY, CDR2 SMNVEV (reference sequence). The CDR3 sequence is CASTPRQEGYNEQFF. CDR3 DNA: TGTGCCAGCACCCCCCGACAGGAAGGTTACAATGAGCAGTTCTTC.

This chain links TRBV7-8 with TRBJ2-2; D gene unclear. Trimming cost V 3 bases and J 5 bases, with 10 bases left between them. Germline CDR1 reads SGHVS; CDR2 reads FQNEAQ. The CDR3 extends over 14 amino acids. As DNA, the CDR3 is TGTGCCAGCAGCTTCCAGACCTGGACCGGGGAGCTGTTTTTT. Translated: CASSFQTWTGELFF.

In this sample, this clone turned up once. The chain has TRBV7-2 and TRBJ1-2; D is undetermined. Trimming cost V 1 base and J 3 bases, with 6 bases left between them. The CDR3 loop spans 13 amino acids. The V gene's germline CDR1 is SGHTA and CDR2 FQGNSA. The chain's CDR3 is CASSLELYYGYTF. The CDR3 nucleotides are TGTGCCAGCAGCTTAGAGCTTTACTATGGCTACACCTTC. Using reference TRBV7-2 and TRBJ1-2 for the parts outside the CDR3, the full variable domain is GAGVSQSPSNKVTEKGKDVELRCDPISGHTALYWYRQSLGQGLEFLIYFQGNSAPDKSGLPSDRFSAERTGGSVSTLTIQRTQQEDSAVYLCASSLELYYGYTFGSGTRLTVV.

This chain links TRBV7-2 with TRBJ1-5; possibly TRBD1 for D (5 bases). The V end lost 2 bases, the J end lost 7 bases, and 18 bases lay between the germline ends. This CDR3 is 16 amino acids long. The germline CDR1 and CDR2 sequences are SGHTA and FQGNSA. The CDR3 is CASSLNGQGSHQPQHF. CDR3 in DNA: TGTGCCAGCAGCTTAAACGGGCAGGGAAGTCACCAGCCCCAGCATTTT.

The rearrangement links TRBV7-9 to TRBJ2-7; 9 positions match TRBD1. Germline V lookup: CDR1 SEHNR, CDR2 FQNEAQ (reference sequence). This CDR3 is built from 14 residues. V was pared by 1 base and J by 6 bases, with 4 bases of the junction left unmatched. CDR3 coding DNA: TGTGCCAGCAGCTTAGAACAGGGGGCCGTCGAGCAGTACTTC. Its translation is CASSLEQGAVEQYF.

V usage is TRBV6-5 and J usage is TRBJ2-3; D gene uncertain. V was shortened by 5 bases and J by 2 bases, with 5 bases between the two germline ends. Germline V gene sequence: CDR1 MNHEY, CDR2 SVGAGI. CDR3 length equals 12 residues. The DNA for the CDR3 is TGTGCCAGCAGTGCGGCCACAGATACGCAGTATTTT. Translating it yields CASSAATDTQYF.

The genes are TRBV18 and TRBJ1-1; D unclear. The CDR3 spans 14 residues. The germline gives CDR1 KGHSH, CDR2 LQKENI. Trimming removed 2 bases from V and 4 bases from J, with 11 bases in between. The CDR3 region has the DNA TGTGCCAGCTCACCAAAGATAGAGGGCACTGAAGCTTTCTTT. It specifies CASSPKIEGTEAFF.

The chain carries TRBV6-5 and TRBJ2-7, with D tentatively TRBD2 (5 bases). Per germline, CDR1 MNHEY and CDR2 SVGAGI. Trimming shortened V by 5 bases and J by 6 bases, and 11 bases separated the two germline ends. This CDR3 has 12 amino acids. CDR3 sequence: CASSPLEGEQYF. In DNA form, the CDR3 reads TGTGCCAGCAGTCCCCTAGAGGGCGAGCAGTACTTC.

The J gene is TRBJ2-7, the V gene TRBV25-1, with TRBD2 matching over 9 bases. Germline V gene data show CDR1 as MGHDK and CDR2 as SYGVNS. The CDR3 is 14 amino acids. V lost 7 bases and J lost 1; bases outside the gene matches: 5. CDR3 residues: CASNKAGGSYEQYF. CDR3 bases: TGTGCCAGCAACAAAGCGGGGGGTTCCTACGAGCAGTACTTC.

Relative to its sample, this clone is medium-sized (0.01 to 0.1%). V usage is TRBV11-2 and J usage is TRBJ1-1; D might be TRBD1 (6 bases). CDR1 is SGHAT and CDR2 is FQNNGV in the germline V gene. Deletions cut 5 bases from V and 2 bases from J, with 15 bases between. This CDR3 has 15 residues. In nucleotides, the CDR3 is TGTGCCAGCAGCCTTTCGGGACACCCTAACACTGAAGCTTTCTTT. This sequence encodes CASSLSGHPNTEAFF.